The 27 T cell receptor beta chains below all came from one sample that was sequenced in a study of human versus mouse CDR3 diversity and MHC coevolution. Clones were sequenced by immunoSEQ multiplex PCR, and TCRdb holds only the in-frame ones, with some missing. The table shows fewer than 100,000 clones, with approximately 92% occurring only once. Sequencing used naive CD4+ T cells from blood. Subset meaning: CD45RO-negative CD62L-positive naive CD4 T cells. These receptor sequences come from a person aged 25 to 69 in good health.

V and J are TRBV5-6 and TRBJ2-7; 16 bases fit TRBD2. The trim removed 3 bases at V and 4 bases at J, leaving 1 base unmatched. CDR3 length equals 15 residues. Germline loops: CDR1 SGHDT, CDR2 YYEEEE. The CDR3 DNA reads as TGTGCCAGCAGCTCGGGACTAGCGGGGGGGTACGAGCAGTACTTC. Translated, it gives CASSSGLAGGYEQYF. The full variable domain, in which reference TRBV5-6 and TRBJ2-7 provide the parts outside the CDR3, is DAGVTQSPTHLIKTRGQQVTLRCSPKSGHDTVSWYQQALGQGPQFIFQYYEEEERQRGNFPDRFSGHQFPNYSSELNVNALLLGDSALYLCASSSGLAGGYEQYFGPGTRLTVT.

The chain joins TRBV7-2 to TRBJ2-5, with 8 bases matching TRBD2. The junction had 11 bases not matched to a gene; V was cut back by 5 bases and J by 9 bases. The CDR3 contains 14 residues. CDR1 SGHTA and CDR2 FQGNSA come from the germline V gene. Here the CDR3 DNA reads TGTGCCAGCAGCCCCGGCGGGGGGAGGGAGGCCCAGTACTTC. This translates into CASSPGGGREAQYF.

V usage is TRBV5-1 and J usage is TRBJ2-3, with D possibly TRBD2 on 5 matching bases. The CDR3 contains 15 residues. Germline V lookup: CDR1 SGHRS, CDR2 YFSETQ. V lost 7 bases and J 5 bases, leaving 20 bases between the germline ends. The CDR3 sequence: CASRAAGTWEDTQYF. As DNA, the CDR3 is TGCGCCAGCCGCGCCGCGGGCACCTGGGAAGATACGCAGTATTTT.

Turning to this clone: Within the sample, other DNA sequences also encode this same CDR3. This CDR3 reads CASSAPGGETQYF. DNA of the CDR3: TGTGCCAGCAGCGCTCCAGGGGGTGAGACCCAGTACTTC. The V gene is TRBV19, the J gene TRBJ2-5, with 7 bases identical to TRBD1. The junction had 9 bases not matched to a gene; V was cut back by 9 bases and J by 5 bases. From germline, CDR1 is LNHDA and CDR2 SQIVND (reference sequence). This CDR3 region has 13 residues.

The rearrangement joins TRBV7-3 to TRBJ2-2, with 7 nucleotides matching TRBD2. The CDR3 contains 16 residues. The V and J ends lost 6 bases and 0 bases, in that order; junction bases with no gene match: 7. Germline V gives CDR1 SGHTA, CDR2 FQGTGA. This CDR3 reads CASRQSGTSNTGELFF. The CDR3 DNA follows: TGTGCCAGCAGACAGAGCGGGACCTCGAACACCGGGGAGCTGTTTTTT.

This chain links TRBV1 with TRBJ2-5; the listed D gene, TRBD2, was not tested against the DNA. TRBV1 is a known pseudogene. CDR3 length: 14 residues. This CDR3 reads CTSYRTSDQETQYF. CDR3 DNA: TGCACCAGCTATAGGACTAGCGACCAAGAGACCCAGTACTTC.

The V and J genes are TRBV9 and TRBJ2-1; the match to TRBD2 covers 10 bases. CDR3 length equals 15 residues. Germline CDR1 and CDR2: SGDLS and YYNGEE. V gave up 0 bases and J gave up 6 bases; unmatched junction bases: 3. The CDR3 is CASSVVAGGSNEQFF. For the CDR3, the DNA is TGTGCCAGCAGCGTAGTAGCGGGAGGATCCAATGAGCAGTTCTTC.

The chain is built from TRBV19 and TRBJ1-6; D call uncertain. V lost 5 bases, J lost 7 bases, and 6 bases lay in between. The germline CDR1 and CDR2 sequences are LNHDA and SQIVND (reference sequence). The CDR3 length is 12 residues. CDR3: CASSLLNSPLHF. CDR3 sequence (DNA): TGTGCCAGTAGTCTTCTAAATTCACCCCTCCACTTT.

The rearrangement uses TRBV29-1 and TRBJ2-6, with TRBD1 matching 8 bases. This CDR3 has 17 residues. The trim removed 4 bases at V and 0 bases at J, leaving 8 bases unmatched. Germline lookup yields CDR1 SQVTM and CDR2 ANQGSEA. CDR3 sequence reads: CSVGGTGLSSGANVLTF. Here the CDR3 DNA reads TGCAGCGTTGGAGGGACAGGACTTTCCTCTGGGGCCAACGTCCTGACTTTC.

The chain joins TRBV7-2 to TRBJ2-7; 9 positions match TRBD2. This CDR3 spans 17 amino acids. V shed 6 bases, J shed 3 bases, and the junction held 15 bases outside the gene matches. Germline V gene sequence: CDR1 SGHTA, CDR2 FQGNSA. CDR3 region: CASRPNGTSWRGYEQYF. Here the CDR3 DNA reads TGTGCCAGCAGGCCTAACGGGACTAGCTGGAGGGGCTACGAGCAGTACTTC.

This sequence joins TRBV28 and TRBJ2-4; D may be TRBD1 (5 bases). Germline V gene sequence: CDR1 MDHEN, CDR2 SYDVKM. V was trimmed by 3 bases and J by 8 bases, leaving 14 bases between them. This CDR3 contains 14 residues. Here the CDR3 DNA reads TGTGCCAGCAGTTTCGGCCAGGGAATGTACATTCAGTACTTC. It encodes CASSFGQGMYIQYF.

This rearrangement joins TRBV6-4 to TRBJ1-2; 8 bases map to TRBD1. The germline gives CDR1 MRHNA, CDR2 SNTAGT. V lost 5 bases, J lost 0 bases, and 5 bases stayed unmatched. The CDR3 runs to 15 residues. CDR3 nucleotides: TGTGCCAGCAGTATCTCGACAGGGGCTAACTATGGCTACACCTTC. This sequence encodes CASSISTGANYGYTF.

This clone has a single count. V usage is TRBV5-6 and J usage is TRBJ2-1, with 9 positions matching TRBD2. CDR1 is SGHDT, CDR2 YYEEEE, per germline. V shed 4 bases and J 12 bases; nucleotides not matched to a gene: 17. This CDR3 comprises 16 residues. The CDR3 spells CASSQLAGVERSGQFF. The CDR3 DNA reads TGTGCCAGCAGCCAACTAGCGGGCGTTGAACGAAGCGGGCAGTTCTTC.

This sequence joins TRBV2 and TRBJ2-2, with a tentative D call TRBD2 (7 bases). The V and J ends lost 3 bases and 10 bases respectively, with 18 bases between them. This CDR3 has 15 residues. The germline CDR1 and CDR2 sequences are SNHLY and FYNNEI. CDR3 sequence (DNA): TGTGCCAGCAGTGAGCGAGGGGGGGACACGTCGGAGCTGTTTTTT. Its translation is CASSERGGDTSELFF.

The genes are TRBV4-2 and TRBJ2-5, with 7 nucleotides matching TRBD1. Germline CDR1 reads LGHNA; CDR2 reads YNFKEQ. Unmatched junction bases numbered 13, after V lost 1 base and J lost 5 bases. The CDR3 covers 17 residues. For the CDR3, the DNA is TGTGCCAGCAGCCAAGTCCCCCAGGAAGGGGGCTGGGAGACCCAGTACTTC. Amino acid sequence: CASSQVPQEGGWETQYF.

V is TRBV12-1 and J is TRBJ2-5; the D call TRBD2 from the table was never checked on the DNA. TRBV12-1 is flagged as a pseudogene. The CDR3 loop spans 12 amino acids. In nucleotides, the CDR3 is TGTGCCAGCAGCGTACTCCCCTCCTCCCAGTACTTC. Amino acid sequence: CASSVLPSSQYF.

V gene TRBV7-2 combines with J gene TRBJ2-7; TRBD1 agrees at 9 bases. This CDR3 spans 15 amino acids. The ends lost 3 bases at V and 3 bases at J; junction bases unmatched: 6. The germline V gene encodes CDR1 SGHTA and CDR2 FQGNSA. CDR3 bases: TGTGCCAGCAGCTTTTCCGGGACAGGGAGCTACGAGCAGTACTTC. This translates into CASSFSGTGSYEQYF.

The gene calls are TRBV5-6 and TRBJ2-7; 16 nucleotides line up with TRBD2. This CDR3 has 14 residues. The trim removed 4 bases at V and 7 bases at J, leaving 2 bases unmatched. Germline values: CDR1 SGHDT, CDR2 YYEEEE. Written as DNA, the CDR3 is TGTGCCAGCAGCAAGGGACTAGCGGGGGGGGAGCAGTACTTC. As protein: CASSKGLAGGEQYF.

The rearrangement links TRBV27 to TRBJ1-1, with D tentatively TRBD1 (6 bases). V dropped 8 bases and J dropped 8 bases, with 18 bases sitting between them. The CDR3 consists of 13 residues. CDR1 is MNHEY, CDR2 SMNVEV, per germline (reference sequence). In DNA form, the CDR3 reads TGTGCCAGCCGACAGGTCGAGGGGGTGGAAGCTTTCTTT. This codes for CASRQVEGVEAFF.

CDR3 loop: CASSPPAGARVDTEAFF. In DNA form, the CDR3 reads TGTGCCAGCAGCCCCCCCGCGGGGGCTAGGGTCGACACTGAAGCTTTCTTT. The chain has TRBV14 and TRBJ1-1; possible D gene TRBD1, 6 bases. V dropped 4 bases and J dropped 3 bases, with 21 bases sitting between them. Germline CDR1 and CDR2: SGHDN and FVKESK. The CDR3 totals 17 residues. Using reference TRBV14 and TRBJ1-1 for the parts outside the CDR3, the full variable domain is EAGVTQFPSHSVIEKGQTVTLRCDPISGHDNLYWYRRVMGKEIKFLLHFVKESKQDESGMPNNRFLAERTGGTYSTLKVQPAELEDSGVYFCASSPPAGARVDTEAFFGQGTRLTVV.

With regard to this clone: The same CDR3 is also encoded by other DNA sequences in this sample. This CDR3 is CASSYGDRPNYGYTF. CDR3 coding DNA: TGTGCCAGCAGCTACGGGGACAGACCTAACTATGGCTACACCTTC. The V and J genes are TRBV6-5 and TRBJ1-2; 7 nucleotides line up with TRBD1. The CDR3 totals 15 residues. Germline V CDR1 and CDR2: MNHEY, SVGAGI. Germline trimming cut 6 bases from V and 0 bases from J; bases unmatched to any gene: 7.

CDR3 sequence: CASKPSGSTDTQYF. DNA of the CDR3: TGTGCCAGCAAGCCTAGCGGTAGCACAGATACGCAGTATTTT. J is TRBJ2-3 and V is TRBV6-4, with 7 bases fitting TRBD2. This CDR3 spans 14 amino acids. Germline V gene lookup returns CDR1 MRHNA and CDR2 SNTAGT. V trimming: 7 bases; J trimming: 0 bases; junction bases outside the gene matches: 4.

This rearrangement joins TRBV5-1 to TRBJ2-3; the match to TRBD2 covers 9 bases. V shed 2 bases, J shed 0 bases, and the junction held 4 bases outside the gene matches. The germline gives CDR1 SGHRS, CDR2 YFSETQ. This CDR3 spans 16 amino acids. The CDR3 sequence: CASSLAGGSSTDTQYF. CDR3 coding DNA: TGCGCCAGCAGCTTAGCGGGGGGAAGTAGCACAGATACGCAGTATTTT.

CDR3 region: CASSQGLAGTGSSYEQYF. CDR3 nucleotides: TGCGCCAGCAGCCAGGGACTAGCGGGGACCGGGAGCTCCTACGAGCAGTACTTC. The V gene is TRBV4-1, the J gene TRBJ2-7; 13 bases line up with TRBD2. In germline, CDR1 is MGHRA, CDR2 YSYEKL. V was clipped by 3 bases and J by 0 bases; unmatched bases: 8. The CDR3 is made up of 18 amino acids.

The chain carries TRBV27 and TRBJ2-7; D might be TRBD1 (5 bases). Per the germline V gene, CDR1 is MNHEY and CDR2 is SMNVEV (reference sequence). This CDR3 spans 13 amino acids. V was pared by 6 bases and J by 2 bases, with 11 bases between. CDR3 coding DNA: TGTGCCAGCAGCGTTAGGACAACCTACGAGCAGTACTTC. Amino acid sequence: CASSVRTTYEQYF.

This chain's CDR3 is CASSPLNTGSSGGYTF. The CDR3 DNA reads TGTGCCAGCAGCCCCCTCAACACAGGGTCCTCGGGAGGCTACACCTTC. The chain links TRBV7-3 to TRBJ1-2; D may be TRBD1 (6 bases). CDR1 SGHTA and CDR2 FQGTGA come from the germline V gene. Trimming shortened V by 5 bases and J by 8 bases, and 24 bases separated the two germline ends. CDR3 length: 16 amino acids.

The V call is TRBV18, the J call TRBJ1-5, with 8 bases that match TRBD1. V was clipped by 2 bases and J by 7 bases; unmatched bases: 4. Germline loops: CDR1 KGHSH, CDR2 LQKENI. The length of the CDR3 is 14 residues. The CDR3 is CASSPGQGKQPQHF. The CDR3 DNA reads as TGTGCCAGCTCACCAGGACAGGGTAAGCAGCCCCAGCATTTT.